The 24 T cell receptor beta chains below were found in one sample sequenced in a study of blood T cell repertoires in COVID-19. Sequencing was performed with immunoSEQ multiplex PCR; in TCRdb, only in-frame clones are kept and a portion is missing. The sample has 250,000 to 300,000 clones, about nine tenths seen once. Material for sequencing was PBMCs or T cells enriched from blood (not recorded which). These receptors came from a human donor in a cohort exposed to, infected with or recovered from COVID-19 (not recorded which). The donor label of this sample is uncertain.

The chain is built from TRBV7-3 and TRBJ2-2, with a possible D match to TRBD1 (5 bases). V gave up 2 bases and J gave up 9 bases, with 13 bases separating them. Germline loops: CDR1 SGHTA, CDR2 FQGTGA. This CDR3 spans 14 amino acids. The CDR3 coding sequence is TGTGCCAGCAGCTTATTCCAGGGCCCGAGGGAGCTGTTTTTT. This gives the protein CASSLFQGPRELFF.

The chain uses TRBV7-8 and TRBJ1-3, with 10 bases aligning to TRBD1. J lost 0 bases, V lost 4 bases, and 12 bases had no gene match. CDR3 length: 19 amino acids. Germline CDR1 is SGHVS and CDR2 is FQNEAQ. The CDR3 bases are TGTGCCAGCAGCTCCCCCCCCGGGACAGGGGTCCTCTCTGGAAACACCATATATTTT. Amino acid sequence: CASSSPPGTGVLSGNTIYF.

The CDR3, as DNA: TGTGCCAGCAGTCTGACAGGGGTCAATCAGCCCCAGCATTTT. This translates into CASSLTGVNQPQHF. V gene TRBV2 combines with J gene TRBJ1-5, with 8 positions matching TRBD1. V was pared by 5 bases and J by 3 bases, with 3 bases of the junction left unmatched. This CDR3 is built from 14 residues. In germline, CDR1 is SNHLY, CDR2 FYNNEI.

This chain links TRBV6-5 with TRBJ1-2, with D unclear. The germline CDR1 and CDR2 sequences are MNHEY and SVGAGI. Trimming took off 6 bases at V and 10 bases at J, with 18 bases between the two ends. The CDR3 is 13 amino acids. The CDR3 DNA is TGTGCCAGCAGCTCCCCTCCGCAAGAGTTCTACACCTTC. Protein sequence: CASSSPPQEFYTF.

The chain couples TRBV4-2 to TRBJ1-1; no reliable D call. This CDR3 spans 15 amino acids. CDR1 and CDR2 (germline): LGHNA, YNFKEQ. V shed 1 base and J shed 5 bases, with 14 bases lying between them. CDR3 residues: CASSQASSAGTEAFF. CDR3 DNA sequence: TGTGCCAGCAGCCAAGCGTCGTCGGCGGGTACTGAAGCTTTCTTT.

The CDR3, as DNA: TGTGCCAGCTCACCTTCGGGGGGTTATAGCAATCAGCCCCAGCATTTT. It yields the protein CASSPSGGYSNQPQHF. The chain uses TRBV18 and TRBJ1-5; D might be TRBD1 (5 bases). The germline V and J ends were trimmed by 3 bases and 0 bases, with 12 bases remaining between them. Germline V gene lookup returns CDR1 KGHSH and CDR2 LQKENI. There are 16 residues in the CDR3.

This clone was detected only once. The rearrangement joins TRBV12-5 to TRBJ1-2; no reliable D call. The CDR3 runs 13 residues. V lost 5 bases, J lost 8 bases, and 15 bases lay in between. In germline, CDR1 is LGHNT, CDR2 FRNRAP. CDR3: CASGAISPGGYTF. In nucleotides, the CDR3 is TGTGCTAGTGGTGCAATCAGCCCCGGGGGCTACACCTTC. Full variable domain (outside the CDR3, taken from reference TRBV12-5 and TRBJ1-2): DARVTQTPRHKVTEMGQEVTMRCQPILGHNTVFWYRQTMMQGLELLAYFRNRAPLDDSGMPKDRFSAEMPDATLATLKIQPSEPRDSAVYFCASGAISPGGYTFGSGTRLTVV.

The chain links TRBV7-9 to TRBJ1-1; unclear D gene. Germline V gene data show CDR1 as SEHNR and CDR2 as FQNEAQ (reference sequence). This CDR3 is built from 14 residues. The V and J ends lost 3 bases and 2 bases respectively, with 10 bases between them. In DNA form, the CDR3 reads TGTGCCAGCAGCTTTCCCGGCGGAAACACTGAAGCTTTCTTT. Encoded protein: CASSFPGGNTEAFF.

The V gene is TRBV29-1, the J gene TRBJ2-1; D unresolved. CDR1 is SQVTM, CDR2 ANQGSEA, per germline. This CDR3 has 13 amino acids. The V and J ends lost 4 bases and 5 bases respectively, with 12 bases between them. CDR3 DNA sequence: TGCAGCGTTGGGCAGAGAGGTAACAATGAGCAGTTCTTC. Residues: CSVGQRGNNEQFF.

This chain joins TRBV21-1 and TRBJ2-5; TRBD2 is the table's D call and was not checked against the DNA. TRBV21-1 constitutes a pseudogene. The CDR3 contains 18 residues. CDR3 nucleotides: TGTGCCAGCAGCAAATCACGGATTCCTAGCGACTGCCAAGAGACCCAGTACTTC. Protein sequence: CASSKSRIPSDCQETQYF.

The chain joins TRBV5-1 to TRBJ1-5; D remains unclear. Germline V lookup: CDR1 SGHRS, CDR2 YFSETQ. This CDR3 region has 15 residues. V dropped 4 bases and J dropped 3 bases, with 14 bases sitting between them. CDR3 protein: CASSADGGPNQPQHF. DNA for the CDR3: TGCGCCAGCAGCGCGGACGGCGGGCCCAATCAGCCCCAGCATTTT.

The CDR3 loop reads CASSMGAGTGELFF. CDR3 nucleotides: TGTGCCAGCAGCATGGGGGCGGGCACCGGGGAGCTGTTTTTT. The chain uses TRBV7-9 and TRBJ2-2; the D gene is possibly TRBD1 (6 bases). Germline CDR1 and CDR2: SEHNR and FQNEAQ (reference sequence). V was trimmed by 5 bases and J by 4 bases, leaving 11 bases between them. The CDR3 totals 14 residues.

The DNA of the CDR3 is TGTGCCAGCAGCCCCGGGACTAGCGGGGGGAAGAAGACCCAGTACTTC. It is translated as CASSPGTSGGKKTQYF. The J gene is TRBJ2-5, the V gene TRBV7-2; 15 nucleotides match TRBD2. The CDR3 length is 16 residues. J gave up 6 bases and V 5 bases, and 7 bases lay outside the gene matches. CDR1 is SGHTA and CDR2 is FQGNSA in the germline V gene.

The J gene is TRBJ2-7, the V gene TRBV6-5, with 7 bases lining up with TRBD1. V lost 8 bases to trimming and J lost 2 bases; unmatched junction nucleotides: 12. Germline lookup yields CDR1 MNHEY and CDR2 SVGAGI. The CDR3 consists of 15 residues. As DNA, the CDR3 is TGTGCCAGCCGACCTCATACAGGGGATGCCTACGAGCAGTACTTC. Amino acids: CASRPHTGDAYEQYF.

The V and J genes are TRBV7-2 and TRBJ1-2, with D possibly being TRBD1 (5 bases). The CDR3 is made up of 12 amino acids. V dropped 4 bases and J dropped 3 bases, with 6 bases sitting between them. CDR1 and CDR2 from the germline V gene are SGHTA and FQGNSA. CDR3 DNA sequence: TGTGCCAGCAGCTCGACAGACTATGGCTACACCTTC. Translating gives CASSSTDYGYTF. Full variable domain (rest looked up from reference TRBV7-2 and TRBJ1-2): GAGVSQSPSNKVTEKGKDVELRCDPISGHTALYWYRQSLGQGLEFLIYFQGNSAPDKSGLPSDRFSAERTGGSVSTLTIQRTQQEDSAVYLCASSSTDYGYTFGSGTRLTVV.

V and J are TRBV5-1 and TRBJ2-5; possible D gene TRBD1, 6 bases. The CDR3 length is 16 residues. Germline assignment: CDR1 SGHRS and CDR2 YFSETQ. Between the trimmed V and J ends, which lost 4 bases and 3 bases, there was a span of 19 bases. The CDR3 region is CASSTTGQVEEETQYF. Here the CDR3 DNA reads TGCGCCAGCAGCACGACGGGACAAGTGGAGGAAGAGACCCAGTACTTC.

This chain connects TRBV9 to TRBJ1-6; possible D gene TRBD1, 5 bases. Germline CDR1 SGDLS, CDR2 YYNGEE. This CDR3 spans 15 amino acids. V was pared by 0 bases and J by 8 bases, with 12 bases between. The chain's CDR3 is CASSVEAGRYSPLHF. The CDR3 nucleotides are TGTGCCAGCAGCGTAGAGGCAGGGCGGTATTCACCCCTCCACTTT.

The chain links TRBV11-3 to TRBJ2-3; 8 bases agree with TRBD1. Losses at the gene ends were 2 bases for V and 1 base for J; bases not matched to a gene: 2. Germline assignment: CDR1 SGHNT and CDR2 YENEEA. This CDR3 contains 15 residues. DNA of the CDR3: TGTGCCAGCAGCTTACAGGGGGCCGGCACAGATACGCAGTATTTT. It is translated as CASSLQGAGTDTQYF.

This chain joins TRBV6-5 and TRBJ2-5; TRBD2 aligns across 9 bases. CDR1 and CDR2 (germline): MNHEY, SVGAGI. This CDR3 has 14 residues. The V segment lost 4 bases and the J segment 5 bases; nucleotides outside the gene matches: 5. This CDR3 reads CASSLRTSDETQYF. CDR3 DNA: TGTGCCAGCAGTTTGCGGACTAGCGATGAGACCCAGTACTTC.

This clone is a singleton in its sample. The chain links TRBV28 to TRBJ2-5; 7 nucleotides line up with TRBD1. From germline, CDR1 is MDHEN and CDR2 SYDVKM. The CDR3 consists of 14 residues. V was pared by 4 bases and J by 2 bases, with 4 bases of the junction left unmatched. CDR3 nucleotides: TGTGCCAGCAGTTCGCCGGGACAGCAAGAGACCCAGTACTTC. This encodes CASSSPGQQETQYF.

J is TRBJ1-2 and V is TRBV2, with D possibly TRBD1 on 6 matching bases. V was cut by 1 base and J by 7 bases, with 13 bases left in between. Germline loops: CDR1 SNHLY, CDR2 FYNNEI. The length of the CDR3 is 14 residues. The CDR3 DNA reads TGTGCCAGCAGTGAAGGAACAGGGTCTGGTGGCTACACCTTC. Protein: CASSEGTGSGGYTF.

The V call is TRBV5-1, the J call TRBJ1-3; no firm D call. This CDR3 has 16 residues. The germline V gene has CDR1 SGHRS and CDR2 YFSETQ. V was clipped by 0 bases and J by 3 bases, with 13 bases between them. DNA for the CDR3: TGCGCCAGCAGCTTGGCCGGGTCCGCCCATGGAAACACCATATATTTT. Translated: CASSLAGSAHGNTIYF.

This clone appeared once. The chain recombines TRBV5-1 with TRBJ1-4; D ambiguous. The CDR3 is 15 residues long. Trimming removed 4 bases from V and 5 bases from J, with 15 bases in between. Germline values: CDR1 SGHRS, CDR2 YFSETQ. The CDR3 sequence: CASSLGQQKNEKLFF. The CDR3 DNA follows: TGCGCCAGCAGCCTGGGCCAACAGAAGAATGAAAAACTGTTTTTT.

This CDR3 reads CASSQDEGSAEAFF. In DNA form, the CDR3 reads TGCGCCAGCAGCCAAGACGAGGGATCCGCTGAAGCTTTCTTT. The J gene is TRBJ1-1, the V gene TRBV4-3; D gene unclear. Trimming shortened V by 0 bases and J by 6 bases, and 11 bases separated the two germline ends. Germline V gene lookup returns CDR1 LGHNA and CDR2 YSLEER. The CDR3 runs 14 residues.